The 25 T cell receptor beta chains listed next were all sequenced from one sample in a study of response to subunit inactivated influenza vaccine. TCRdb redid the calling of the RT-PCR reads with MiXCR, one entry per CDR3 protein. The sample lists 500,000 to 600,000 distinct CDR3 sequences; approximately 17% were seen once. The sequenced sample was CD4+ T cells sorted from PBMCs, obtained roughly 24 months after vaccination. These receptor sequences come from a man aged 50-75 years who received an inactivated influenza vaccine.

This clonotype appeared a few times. The CDR3 nucleotides read TGCAGTGCTACCCCGCTTACGTCAAACGGGGAGCTGTTTTTT. This sequence encodes CSATPLTSNGELFF. J is TRBJ2-2 and V is TRBV20-1; D unclear. The CDR3 spans 14 residues. Germline V gene data show CDR1 as DFQATT and CDR2 as SNEGSKA (reference sequence). V was pared by 4 bases and J by 7 bases, with 16 bases between.

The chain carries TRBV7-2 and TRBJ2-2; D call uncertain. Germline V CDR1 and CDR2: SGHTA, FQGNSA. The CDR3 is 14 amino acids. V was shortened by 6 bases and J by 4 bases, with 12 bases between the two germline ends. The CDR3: CASSLSPTTGELFF. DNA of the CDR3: TGTGCCAGCAGTCTGTCCCCGACCACCGGGGAGCTGTTTTTT. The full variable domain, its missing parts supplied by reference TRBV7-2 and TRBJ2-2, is GAGVSQSPSNKVTEKGKDVELRCDPISGHTALYWYRQSLGQGLEFLIYFQGNSAPDKSGLPSDRFSAERTGGSVSTLTIQRTQQEDSAVYLCASSLSPTTGELFFGEGSRLTVL.

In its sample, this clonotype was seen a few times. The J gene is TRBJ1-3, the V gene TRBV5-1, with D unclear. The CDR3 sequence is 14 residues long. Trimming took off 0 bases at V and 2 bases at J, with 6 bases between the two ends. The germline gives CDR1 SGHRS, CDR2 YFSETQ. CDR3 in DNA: TGCGCCAGCAGCTTGGAGGTTACTGGAAACACCATATATTTT. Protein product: CASSLEVTGNTIYF.

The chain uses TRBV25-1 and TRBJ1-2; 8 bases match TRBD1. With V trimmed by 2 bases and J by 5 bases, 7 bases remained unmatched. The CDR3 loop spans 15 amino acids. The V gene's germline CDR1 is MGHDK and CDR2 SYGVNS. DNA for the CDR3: TGTGCCAGCAGTGAACAGGGGGCGTTCGTGTATGGCTACACCTTC. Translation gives CASSEQGAFVYGYTF.

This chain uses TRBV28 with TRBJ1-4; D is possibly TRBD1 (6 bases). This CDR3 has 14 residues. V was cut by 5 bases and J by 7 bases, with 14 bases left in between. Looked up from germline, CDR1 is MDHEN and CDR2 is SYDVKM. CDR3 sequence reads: CASSPDSDGEKLFF. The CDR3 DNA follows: TGTGCCAGCAGTCCGGACAGTGATGGTGAAAAACTGTTTTTT.

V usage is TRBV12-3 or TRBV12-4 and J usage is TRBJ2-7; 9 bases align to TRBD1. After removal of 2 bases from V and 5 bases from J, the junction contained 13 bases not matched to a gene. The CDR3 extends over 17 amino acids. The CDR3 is CASSLTGPGGDRDEQYF. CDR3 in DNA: TGTGCCAGCAGTTTAACAGGGCCCGGAGGGGACAGGGACGAGCAGTACTTC.

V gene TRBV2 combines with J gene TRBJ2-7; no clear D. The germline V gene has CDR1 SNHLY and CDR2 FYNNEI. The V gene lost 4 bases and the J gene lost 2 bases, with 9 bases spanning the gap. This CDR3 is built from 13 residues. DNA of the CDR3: TGTGCCAGCAGTGTGGCGCCCACCTACGAGCAGTACTTC. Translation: CASSVAPTYEQYF. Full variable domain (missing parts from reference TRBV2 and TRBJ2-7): EPEVTQTPSHQVTQMGQEVILRCVPISNHLYFYWYRQILGQKVEFLVSFYNNEISEKSEIFDDQFSVERPDGSNFTLKIRSTKLEDSAMYFCASSVAPTYEQYFGPGTRLTVT.

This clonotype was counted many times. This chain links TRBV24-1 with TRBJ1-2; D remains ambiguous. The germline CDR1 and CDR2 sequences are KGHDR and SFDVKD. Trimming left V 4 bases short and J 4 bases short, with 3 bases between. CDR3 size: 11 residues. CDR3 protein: CATSDPYGYTF. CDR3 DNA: TGTGCCACCAGTGACCCCTATGGCTACACCTTC.

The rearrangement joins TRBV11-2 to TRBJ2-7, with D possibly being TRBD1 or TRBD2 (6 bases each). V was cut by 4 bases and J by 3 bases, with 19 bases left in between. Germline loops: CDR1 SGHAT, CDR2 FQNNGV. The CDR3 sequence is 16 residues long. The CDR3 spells CASSSPGWRGSYEQYF. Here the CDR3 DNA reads TGTGCCAGCAGCTCCCCGGGGTGGAGGGGGAGCTACGAGCAGTACTTC.

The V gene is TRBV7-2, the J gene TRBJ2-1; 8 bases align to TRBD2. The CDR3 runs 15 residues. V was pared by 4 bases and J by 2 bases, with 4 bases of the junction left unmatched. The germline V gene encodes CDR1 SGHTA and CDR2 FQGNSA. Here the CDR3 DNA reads TGTGCCAGCAGCTCGGGGGGACTAGCCTACAATGAGCAGTTCTTC. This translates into CASSSGGLAYNEQFF.

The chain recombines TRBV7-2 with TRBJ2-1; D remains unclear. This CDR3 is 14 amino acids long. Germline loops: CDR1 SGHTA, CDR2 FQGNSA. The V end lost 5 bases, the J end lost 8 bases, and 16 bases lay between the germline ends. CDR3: CASSQSLGNDEQFF. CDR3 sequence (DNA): TGTGCCAGCAGCCAAAGCCTAGGCAACGATGAGCAGTTCTTC. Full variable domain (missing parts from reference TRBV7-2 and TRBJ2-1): GAGVSQSPSNKVTEKGKDVELRCDPISGHTALYWYRQSLGQGLEFLIYFQGNSAPDKSGLPSDRFSAERTGGSVSTLTIQRTQQEDSAVYLCASSQSLGNDEQFFGPGTRLTVL.

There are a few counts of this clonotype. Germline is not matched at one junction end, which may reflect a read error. For the CDR3, the DNA is TGTGCCAGCACCTTGACAGGAGGTAATGAAAAACTGTTTTTT. Amino acids: CASTLTGGNEKLFF. The chain couples TRBV5-5 to TRBJ1-4, with D possibly being TRBD1 (6 bases). The V gene's germline CDR1 is SGHKS and CDR2 YYEKEE (reference sequence). The CDR3 runs to 14 residues.

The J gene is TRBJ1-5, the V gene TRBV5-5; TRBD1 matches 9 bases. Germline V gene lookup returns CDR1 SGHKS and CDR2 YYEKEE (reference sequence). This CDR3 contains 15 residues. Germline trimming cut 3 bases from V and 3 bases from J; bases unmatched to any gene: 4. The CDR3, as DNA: TGTGCCAGCAGCTGGACAGGGGCCGCCAATCAGCCCCAGCATTTT. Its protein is CASSWTGAANQPQHF. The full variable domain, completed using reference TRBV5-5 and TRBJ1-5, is DAGVTQSPTHLIKTRGQQVTLRCSPISGHKSVSWYQQVLGQGPQFIFQYYEKEERGRGNFPDRFSARQFPNYSSELNVNALLLGDSALYLCASSWTGAANQPQHFGDGTRLSIL.

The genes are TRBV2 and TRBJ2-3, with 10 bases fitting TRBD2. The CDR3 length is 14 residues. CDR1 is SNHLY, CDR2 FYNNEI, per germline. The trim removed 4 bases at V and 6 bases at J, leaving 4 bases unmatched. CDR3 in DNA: TGTGCCAGCAGTGGACTAGCGGGTCGTGATACGCAGTATTTT. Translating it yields CASSGLAGRDTQYF.

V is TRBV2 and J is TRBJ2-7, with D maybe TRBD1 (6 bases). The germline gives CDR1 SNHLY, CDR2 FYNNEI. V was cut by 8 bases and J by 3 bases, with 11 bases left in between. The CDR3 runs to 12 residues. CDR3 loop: CASAGQNYEQYF. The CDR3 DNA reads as TGTGCCAGCGCAGGACAGAACTACGAGCAGTACTTC.

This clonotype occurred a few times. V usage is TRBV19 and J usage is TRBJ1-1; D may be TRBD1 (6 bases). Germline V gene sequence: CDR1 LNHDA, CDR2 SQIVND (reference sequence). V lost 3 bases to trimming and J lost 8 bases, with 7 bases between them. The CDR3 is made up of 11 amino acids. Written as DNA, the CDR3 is TGTGCCAGTAGTATCGACAGGGAAGCTTTCTTT. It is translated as CASSIDREAFF.

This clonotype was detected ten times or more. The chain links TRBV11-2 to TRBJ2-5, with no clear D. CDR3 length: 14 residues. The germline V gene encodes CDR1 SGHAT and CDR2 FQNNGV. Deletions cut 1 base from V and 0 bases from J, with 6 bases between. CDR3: CASSLVGYQETQYF. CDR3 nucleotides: TGTGCCAGCAGCTTAGTGGGGTACCAAGAGACCCAGTACTTC.

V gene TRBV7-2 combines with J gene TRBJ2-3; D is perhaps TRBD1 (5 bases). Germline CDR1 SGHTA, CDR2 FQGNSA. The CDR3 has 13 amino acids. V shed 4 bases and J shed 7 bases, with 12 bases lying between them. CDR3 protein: CASSSRTRNTQYF. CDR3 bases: TGTGCCAGCAGCTCGCGGACACGAAATACGCAGTATTTT.

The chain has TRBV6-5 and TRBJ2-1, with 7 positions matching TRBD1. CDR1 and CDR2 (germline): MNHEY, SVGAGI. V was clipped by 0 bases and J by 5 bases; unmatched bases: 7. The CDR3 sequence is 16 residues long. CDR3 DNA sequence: TGTGCCAGCAGTTACTCCTCCGGGACAGCTCACAATGAGCAGTTCTTC. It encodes CASSYSSGTAHNEQFF.

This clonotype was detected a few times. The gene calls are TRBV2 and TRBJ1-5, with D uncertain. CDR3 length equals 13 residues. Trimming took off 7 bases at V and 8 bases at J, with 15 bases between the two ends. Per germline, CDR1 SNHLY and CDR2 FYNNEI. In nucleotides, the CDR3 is TGTGCCAGCACTTCGAGACCAAGTGAGCCCCAGCATTTT. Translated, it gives CASTSRPSEPQHF.

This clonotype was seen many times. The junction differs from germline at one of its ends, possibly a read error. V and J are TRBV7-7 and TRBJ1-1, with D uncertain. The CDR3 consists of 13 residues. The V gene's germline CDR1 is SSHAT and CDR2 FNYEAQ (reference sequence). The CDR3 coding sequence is TGTGCTAGCAGCCGCGCCCCGAACACTGAAGCTTTCTTT. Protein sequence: CASSRAPNTEAFF.

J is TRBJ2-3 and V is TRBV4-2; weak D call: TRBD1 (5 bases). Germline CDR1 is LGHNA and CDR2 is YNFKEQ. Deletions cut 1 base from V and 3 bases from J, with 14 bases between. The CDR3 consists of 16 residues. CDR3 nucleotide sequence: TGTGCCAGCAGCCAAGGGGCAGGGATCGGTACAGATACGCAGTATTTT. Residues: CASSQGAGIGTDTQYF.

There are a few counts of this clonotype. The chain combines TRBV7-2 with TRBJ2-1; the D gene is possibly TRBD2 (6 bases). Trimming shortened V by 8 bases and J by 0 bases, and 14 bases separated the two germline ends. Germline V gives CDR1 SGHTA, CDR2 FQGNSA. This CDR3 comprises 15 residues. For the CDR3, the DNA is TGTGCCAGCCATAGCGGACCGAGCTCCTACAATGAGCAGTTCTTC. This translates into CASHSGPSSYNEQFF.

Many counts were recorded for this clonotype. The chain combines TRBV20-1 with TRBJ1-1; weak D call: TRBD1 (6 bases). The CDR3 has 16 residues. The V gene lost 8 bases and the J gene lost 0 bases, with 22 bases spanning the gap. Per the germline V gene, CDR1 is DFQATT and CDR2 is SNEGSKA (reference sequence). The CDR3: CSYIRDTGFMNTEAFF. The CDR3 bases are TGCAGTTACATCCGGGACACAGGATTCATGAACACTGAAGCTTTCTTT.

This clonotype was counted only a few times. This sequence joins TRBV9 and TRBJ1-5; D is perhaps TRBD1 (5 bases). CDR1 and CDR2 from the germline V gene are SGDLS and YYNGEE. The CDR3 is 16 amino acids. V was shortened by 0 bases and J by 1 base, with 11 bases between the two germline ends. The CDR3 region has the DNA TGTGCCAGCAGCGTAGGGGTAGGGGTCAGCAATCAGCCCCAGCATTTT. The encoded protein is CASSVGVGVSNQPQHF.